This TCR beta chain was recovered during a study of vaccination effects on CD4 cells after COVID-19. Generated by immunoSEQ multiplex PCR, the TCRdb table keeps only in-frame clones and is missing some. The sample shows some 79,000 clones, roughly four fifths of them seen only once. The CDR3 runs to 18 residues. Germline lookup yields CDR1 MNHNS and CDR2 SASEGT. Trimming took 1 base from V and 3 from J; bases not matched to a gene: 8. Study-wide findings and caveats: Early post-infection timepoints were absent, and convalescent patients were few.

ViraFEST used viral peptide pools to expand antigen-specific CD4+ T cells before sequencing. Following culture for around 10 days, CD4+ T cells were isolated. On this clone: The antigen is undetermined.

V usage is TRBV6-1 and J usage is TRBJ2-7; 14 bases agree with TRBD2. The source was CD4+ T cells from PBMCs cultured with HCoV-229E spike peptides, collected before COVID-19 vaccination. This clonotype was sampled from a human donor who received a COVID-19 vaccine. CDR3 sequence (DNA): TGTGCCAGCAGTGAAGGTAGGACTAGCGGGGGGCTCGACTACGAGCAGTACGTC. Protein: CASSEGRTSGGLDYEQYV.